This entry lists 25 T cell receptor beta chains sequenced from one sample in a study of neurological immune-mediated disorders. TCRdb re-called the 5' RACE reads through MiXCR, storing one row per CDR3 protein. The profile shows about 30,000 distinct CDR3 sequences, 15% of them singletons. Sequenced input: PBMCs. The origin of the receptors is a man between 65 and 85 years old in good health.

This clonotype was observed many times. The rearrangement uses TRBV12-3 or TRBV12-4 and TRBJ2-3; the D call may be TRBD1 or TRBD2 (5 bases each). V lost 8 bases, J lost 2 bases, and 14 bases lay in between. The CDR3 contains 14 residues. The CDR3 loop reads CASGGQDNTDTQYF. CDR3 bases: TGTGCCAGCGGGGGTCAAGATAACACAGATACGCAGTATTTT.

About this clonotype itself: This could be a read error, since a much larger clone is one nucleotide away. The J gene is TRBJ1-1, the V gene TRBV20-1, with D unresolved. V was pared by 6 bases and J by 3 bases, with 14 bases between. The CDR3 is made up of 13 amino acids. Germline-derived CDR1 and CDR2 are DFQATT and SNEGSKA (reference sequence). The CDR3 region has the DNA TGCAGTGCAGCACGGATCATGTACACTGAAGCTTTCTTT. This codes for CSAARIMYTEAFF.

The CDR3 region is CAISEILAGAETQYF. CDR3 nucleotides: TGTGCCATCAGTGAGATATTAGCGGGAGCCGAGACCCAGTACTTC. The chain recombines TRBV10-3 with TRBJ2-5; 9 bases line up with TRBD2. Germline V CDR1 and CDR2: ENHRY, SYGVKD. Trimming removed 2 bases from V and 5 bases from J; junction bases left unmatched: 6. This CDR3 comprises 15 residues.

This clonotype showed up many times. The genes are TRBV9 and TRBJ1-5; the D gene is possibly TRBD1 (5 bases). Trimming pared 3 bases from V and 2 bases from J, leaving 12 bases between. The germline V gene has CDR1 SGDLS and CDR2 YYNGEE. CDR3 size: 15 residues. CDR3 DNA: TGTGCCAGCAGCGCGGGACTTCGAGGCAATCAGCCCCAGCATTTT. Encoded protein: CASSAGLRGNQPQHF.

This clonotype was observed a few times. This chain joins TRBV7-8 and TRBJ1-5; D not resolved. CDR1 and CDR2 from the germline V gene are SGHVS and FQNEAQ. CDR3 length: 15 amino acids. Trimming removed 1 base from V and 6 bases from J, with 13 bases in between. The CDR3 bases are TGTGCCAGCAGCTTAGTTTGGGGTTTAGGTCAGCCCCAGCATTTT. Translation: CASSLVWGLGQPQHF.

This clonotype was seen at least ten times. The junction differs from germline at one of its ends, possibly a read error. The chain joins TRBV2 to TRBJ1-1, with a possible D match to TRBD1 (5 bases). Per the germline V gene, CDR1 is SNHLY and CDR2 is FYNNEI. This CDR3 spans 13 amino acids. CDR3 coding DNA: TGTGCCAGCAGTGAAGCGCTAGGGGCCGCATTGATCTTT. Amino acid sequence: CASSEALGAALIF.

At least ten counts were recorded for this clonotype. CDR3 nucleotide sequence: TGTGCCAGCAGTTACTCGGAGAAGGATACGCAGTATTTT. This codes for CASSYSEKDTQYF. V usage is TRBV6-2 or TRBV6-3 and J usage is TRBJ2-3; D gene unclear. V was clipped by 0 bases and J by 6 bases, with 7 bases between them. The CDR3 totals 13 residues. Germline V gene data show CDR1 as MNHEY and CDR2 as SVGEGT.

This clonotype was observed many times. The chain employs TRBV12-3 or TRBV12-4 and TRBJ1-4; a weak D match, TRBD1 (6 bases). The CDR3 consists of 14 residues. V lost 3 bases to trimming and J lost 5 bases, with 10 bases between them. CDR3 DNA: TGTGCCAGCAGTTTCATCAGGGGAAATGAAAAACTGTTTTTT. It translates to CASSFIRGNEKLFF.

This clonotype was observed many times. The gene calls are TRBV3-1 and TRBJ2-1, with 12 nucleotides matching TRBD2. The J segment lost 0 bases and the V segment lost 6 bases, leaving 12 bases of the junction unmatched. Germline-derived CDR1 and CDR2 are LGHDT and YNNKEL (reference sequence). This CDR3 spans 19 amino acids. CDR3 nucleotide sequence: TGTGCCAGCAGTCACAGACTAGCGGGAGCCTCCTACTCCTACAATGAGCAGTTCTTC. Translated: CASSHRLAGASYSYNEQFF.

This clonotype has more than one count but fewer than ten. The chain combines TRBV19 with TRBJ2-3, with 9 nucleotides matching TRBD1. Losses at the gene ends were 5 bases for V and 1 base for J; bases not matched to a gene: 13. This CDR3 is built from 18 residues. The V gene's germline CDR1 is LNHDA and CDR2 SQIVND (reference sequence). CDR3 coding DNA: TGTGCCAGTAGTCCCCGGACAGGGGACTTGGCTCGCACAGATACGCAGTATTTT. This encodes CASSPRTGDLARTDTQYF.

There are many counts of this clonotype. The CDR3 reads CASSDWTWAGELFF. As DNA, the CDR3 is TGTGCCAGCAGTGACTGGACTTGGGCCGGGGAGCTGTTTTTT. The genes are TRBV6-2 or TRBV6-3 and TRBJ2-2; D is possibly TRBD2 (5 bases). The CDR3 totals 14 residues. The V gene's germline CDR1 is MNHEY and CDR2 SVGEGT. Trimming took off 5 bases at V and 6 bases at J, with 13 bases between the two ends.

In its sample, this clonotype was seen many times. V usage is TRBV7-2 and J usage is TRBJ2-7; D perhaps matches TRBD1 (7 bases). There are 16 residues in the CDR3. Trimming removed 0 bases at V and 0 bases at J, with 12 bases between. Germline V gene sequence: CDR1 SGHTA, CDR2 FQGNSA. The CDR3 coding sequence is TGTGCCAGCAGCTTAGCTTTCAGGGGGGACTCCTACGAGCAGTACTTC. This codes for CASSLAFRGDSYEQYF.

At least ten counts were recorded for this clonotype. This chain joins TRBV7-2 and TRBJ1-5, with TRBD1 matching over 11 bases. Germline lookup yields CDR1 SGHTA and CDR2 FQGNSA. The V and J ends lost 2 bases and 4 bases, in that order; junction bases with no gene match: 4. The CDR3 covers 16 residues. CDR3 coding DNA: TGTGCCAGCAGCTTAAGGGACAGGGGGTGGAATCAGCCCCAGCATTTT. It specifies CASSLRDRGWNQPQHF. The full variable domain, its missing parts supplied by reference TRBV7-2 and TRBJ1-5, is GAGVSQSPSNKVTEKGKDVELRCDPISGHTALYWYRQSLGQGLEFLIYFQGNSAPDKSGLPSDRFSAERTGGSVSTLTIQRTQQEDSAVYLCASSLRDRGWNQPQHFGDGTRLSIL.

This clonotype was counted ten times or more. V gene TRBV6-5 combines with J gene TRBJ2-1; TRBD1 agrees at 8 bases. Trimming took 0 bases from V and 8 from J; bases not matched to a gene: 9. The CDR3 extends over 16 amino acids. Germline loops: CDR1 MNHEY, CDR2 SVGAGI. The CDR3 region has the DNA TGTGCCAGCAGTTACTCTTATGCAGGGGGCCTATATGAGCAGTTCTTC. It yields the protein CASSYSYAGGLYEQFF.

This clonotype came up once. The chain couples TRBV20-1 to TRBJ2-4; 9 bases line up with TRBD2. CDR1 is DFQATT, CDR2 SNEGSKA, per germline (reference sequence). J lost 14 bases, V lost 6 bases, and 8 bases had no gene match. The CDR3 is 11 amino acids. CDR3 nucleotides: TGCAGTGCCCCTTTTGCGGGAGGGGAGTACTTC. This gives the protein CSAPFAGGEYF.

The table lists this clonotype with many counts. In nucleotides, the CDR3 is TGCGCCAGCAGCTTGAACATCCCGAGGAACACTGAAGCTTTCTTT. Translated: CASSLNIPRNTEAFF. The chain carries TRBV5-1 and TRBJ1-1; D remains ambiguous. Looked up from germline, CDR1 is SGHRS and CDR2 is YFSETQ. The CDR3 extends over 15 amino acids. The V end lost 1 base, the J end lost 1 base, and 11 bases lay between the germline ends.

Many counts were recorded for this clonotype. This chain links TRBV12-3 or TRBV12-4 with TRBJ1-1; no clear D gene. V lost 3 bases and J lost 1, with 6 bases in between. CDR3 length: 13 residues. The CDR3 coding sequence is TGTGCCAGCAGTTTCAGCAGGAACACTGAAGCTTTCTTT. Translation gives CASSFSRNTEAFF.

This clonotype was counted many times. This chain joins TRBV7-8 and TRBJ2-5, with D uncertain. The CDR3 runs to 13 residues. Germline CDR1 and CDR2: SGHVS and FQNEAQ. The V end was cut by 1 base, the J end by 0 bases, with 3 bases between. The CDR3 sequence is CASSLGHQETQYF. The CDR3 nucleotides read TGTGCCAGCAGCTTAGGACACCAAGAGACCCAGTACTTC.

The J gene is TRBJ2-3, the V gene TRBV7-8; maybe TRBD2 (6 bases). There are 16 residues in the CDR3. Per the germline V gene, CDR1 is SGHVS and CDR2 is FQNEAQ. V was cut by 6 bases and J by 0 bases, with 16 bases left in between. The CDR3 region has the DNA TGTGCCAGCAGTCAGACCCGGGACTCAAGCACAGATACGCAGTATTTT. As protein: CASSQTRDSSTDTQYF.

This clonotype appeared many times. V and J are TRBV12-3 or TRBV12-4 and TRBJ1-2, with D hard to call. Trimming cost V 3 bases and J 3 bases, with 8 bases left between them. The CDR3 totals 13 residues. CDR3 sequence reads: CASSFPHYYGYTF. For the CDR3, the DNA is TGTGCCAGCAGTTTTCCACATTACTATGGCTACACCTTC.

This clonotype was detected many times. CDR3 region: CASSLIGLAGVGTDTQYF. The CDR3 DNA follows: TGCGCCAGCAGCTTGATCGGCTTGGCGGGGGTAGGCACAGATACGCAGTATTTT. The chain recombines TRBV5-1 with TRBJ2-3; 7 bases are a match to TRBD2. The CDR3 is 18 amino acids. With V trimmed by 1 base and J by 1 base, 12 bases remained unmatched. The V gene's germline CDR1 is SGHRS and CDR2 YFSETQ.

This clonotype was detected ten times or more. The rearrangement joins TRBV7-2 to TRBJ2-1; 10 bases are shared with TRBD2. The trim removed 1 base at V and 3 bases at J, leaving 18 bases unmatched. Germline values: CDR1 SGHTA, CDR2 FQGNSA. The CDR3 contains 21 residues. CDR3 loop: CASSLGGYFLAGENFYNEQFF. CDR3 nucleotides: TGTGCCAGCAGCTTAGGGGGCTATTTTCTAGCGGGGGAGAACTTCTACAATGAGCAGTTCTTC.

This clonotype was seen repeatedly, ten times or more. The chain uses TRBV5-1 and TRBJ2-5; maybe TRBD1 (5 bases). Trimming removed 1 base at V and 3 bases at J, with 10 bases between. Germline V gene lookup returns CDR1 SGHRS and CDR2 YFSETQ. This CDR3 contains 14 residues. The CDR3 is CASSLRVGEETQYF. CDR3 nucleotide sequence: TGCGCCAGCAGCTTGCGGGTAGGGGAAGAGACCCAGTACTTC.

The CDR3, as DNA: TGCAGCGTTGATGTGGTAGGCTGGGAGACGCAGTATTTT. It codes for CSVDVVGWETQYF. The chain carries TRBV29-1 and TRBJ2-3, with D possibly TRBD2 on 5 matching bases. The germline CDR1 and CDR2 sequences are SQVTM and ANQGSEA. The CDR3 length is 13 residues. V was shortened by 3 bases and J by 9 bases, with 16 bases between the two germline ends.

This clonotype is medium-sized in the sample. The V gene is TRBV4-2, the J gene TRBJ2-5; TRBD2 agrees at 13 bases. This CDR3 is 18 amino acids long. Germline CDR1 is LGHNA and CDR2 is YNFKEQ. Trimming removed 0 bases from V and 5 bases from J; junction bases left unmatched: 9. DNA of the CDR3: TGTGCCAGCAGCCAAGAACTAGCGGGGGGGCGGGGGATCGAGACCCAGTACTTC. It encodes CASSQELAGGRGIETQYF.